The 22 T cell receptor beta chains presented below share a single source sample, sequenced in a study of blood T cells in healthy people across ages. Next came a second PCR, run for about 7 to 12 cycles, which used a sample-barcoded 5' primer along with a J-beta primer mix. One entry per CDR3 protein results from TCRdb running MiXCR on the 5' RACE reads. The data hold hundreds of thousands of distinct CDR3 sequences, with approximately 53% observed a single time. Sequencing used blood. All receptors derive from a man between 35 and 55 years old in good health.

This clonotype has a handful of counts. The V call is TRBV28, the J call TRBJ1-2; TRBD1 agrees at 7 bases. Germline V gives CDR1 MDHEN, CDR2 SYDVKM. The CDR3 sequence is 15 residues long. The trim removed 5 bases at V and 1 base at J, leaving 7 bases unmatched. The CDR3 sequence: CASSRPGTDNYGYTF. The DNA for the CDR3 is TGTGCCAGCAGTAGGCCCGGGACAGATAACTATGGCTACACCTTC.

The sample holds a few counts of this clonotype. The chain joins TRBV9 to TRBJ2-1; D is unresolved. The CDR3 is made up of 12 amino acids. Per the germline V gene, CDR1 is SGDLS and CDR2 is YYNGEE. Trimming left V 0 bases short and J 4 bases short, with 2 bases between. The CDR3 DNA reads as TGTGCCAGCAGCGTAGATTACAATGAGCAGTTCTTC. Encoded protein: CASSVDYNEQFF.

The chain employs TRBV7-3 and TRBJ2-6, with TRBD1 matching over 7 bases. V lost 4 bases and J lost 0; bases outside the gene matches: 9. This CDR3 has 18 amino acids. From germline, CDR1 is SGHTA and CDR2 FQGTGA. The CDR3: CASSSLGTDFSGANVLTF. The DNA of the CDR3 is TGTGCCAGCAGCTCCCTCGGGACAGATTTCTCTGGGGCCAACGTCCTGACTTTC.

The rearrangement uses TRBV25-1 and TRBJ2-3, with D possibly being TRBD1 (6 bases). The CDR3 has 17 residues. The V end lost 6 bases, the J end lost 3 bases, and 22 bases lay between the germline ends. Germline CDR1 MGHDK, CDR2 SYGVNS. The chain's CDR3 is CASSPTLGKGGTDTQYF. The CDR3 nucleotides read TGTGCCAGCAGCCCCACCCTAGGAAAAGGGGGAACAGATACGCAGTATTTT.

J is TRBJ1-1 and V is TRBV2; tentatively, D is TRBD1 (5 bases). Germline loops: CDR1 SNHLY, CDR2 FYNNEI. The CDR3 totals 14 residues. Trimming shortened V by 4 bases and J by 1 base, and 10 bases separated the two germline ends. The chain's CDR3 is CASSGWGENTEAFF. The DNA for the CDR3 is TGTGCCAGCAGTGGCTGGGGGGAGAACACTGAAGCTTTCTTT.

This sequence joins TRBV29-1 and TRBJ1-2; D gene unclear. Germline values: CDR1 SQVTM, CDR2 ANQGSEA. The CDR3 runs to 14 residues. Written as DNA, the CDR3 is TGCAACGGCGACGGATTTCGGGGAGGTAATGGCTACACCTTC. Amino acid sequence: CNGDGFRGGNGYTF. The variable domain in full, completed from reference TRBV29-1 and TRBJ1-2, reads SAVISQKPSRDICQRGTSLTIQCQVDSQVTMMFWYRQQPGQSLTLIATANQGSEATYESGFVIDKFPISRPNLTFSTLTVSNMSPEDSSIYLCNGDGFRGGNGYTFGSGTRLTVV.

CDR3 coding DNA: TGCGCCAGCACATCGGGGGGAGCGAACACCGGGGAGCTGTTTTTT. Amino acid sequence: CASTSGGANTGELFF. The chain couples TRBV5-1 to TRBJ2-2; 7 bases map to TRBD2. The J segment lost 0 bases and the V segment lost 6 bases, leaving 5 bases of the junction unmatched. CDR1 and CDR2 from the germline V gene are SGHRS and YFSETQ. This CDR3 has 15 residues.

In this sample, this clonotype turned up a few times. V is TRBV27 and J is TRBJ2-5; D unclear. The CDR3 is made up of 14 amino acids. CDR1 MNHEY and CDR2 SMNVEV come from the germline V gene (reference sequence). V lost 3 bases and J 2 bases, leaving 10 bases between the germline ends. DNA of the CDR3: TGTGCCAGCAGTTTGGTGGCAGCTCAAGAGACCCAGTACTTC. Translation: CASSLVAAQETQYF.

This clonotype showed up just a few times. The genes are TRBV28 and TRBJ2-5, with 7 bases lining up with TRBD1. CDR1 is MDHEN and CDR2 is SYDVKM in the germline V gene. This CDR3 has 15 amino acids. V trimming: 7 bases; J trimming: 2 bases; junction bases outside the gene matches: 10. In nucleotides, the CDR3 is TGTGCCAGCACCTACAGACAGGGATGGCAAGAGACCCAGTACTTC. Protein: CASTYRQGWQETQYF.

The genes are TRBV24-1 and TRBJ2-3, with 10 bases matching TRBD2. After removal of 0 bases from V and 6 bases from J, the junction contained 8 bases not matched to a gene. The CDR3 contains 17 residues. Germline V gives CDR1 KGHDR, CDR2 SFDVKD. CDR3 in DNA: TGTGCCACCAGTGATTTGCTAGAGCGGGAGGGCCGGGATACGCAGTATTTT. It translates to CATSDLLEREGRDTQYF.

Turning to this clonotype: The junction differs from germline at one of its ends, possibly a read error. This rearrangement joins TRBV14 to TRBJ1-2; no reliable D call. The CDR3 is 14 amino acids. CDR1 is SGHDN, CDR2 FVKESK, per germline. CDR3 protein: CASSARAPNYGYTF. The CDR3 DNA reads as TGTGCCAGCAGCGCAAGGGCTCCTAACTATGGCTATACCTTC.

The chain couples TRBV13 to TRBJ2-1, with D unresolved. The germline V and J ends were trimmed by 8 bases and 9 bases, with 14 bases remaining between them. Germline CDR1 reads PRHDT; CDR2 reads FYEKMQ (reference sequence). The CDR3 covers 12 residues. The CDR3 DNA reads TGTGCCAGCGTATCTATGGTTCGTGAGCAGTTCTTC. This translates into CASVSMVREQFF.

This sequence joins TRBV11-2 and TRBJ2-1; D is possibly TRBD1 (6 bases). Germline CDR1 SGHAT, CDR2 FQNNGV. V was clipped by 4 bases and J by 0 bases, with 10 bases between them. This CDR3 is 15 amino acids long. The chain's CDR3 is CASSSTGSSYNEQFF. The CDR3 bases are TGTGCCAGCAGCTCCACAGGGAGCTCCTACAATGAGCAGTTCTTC.

Comment on this clonotype: The junction and the germline gene differ at one end; a read error may be behind it. The V gene is TRBV5-1, the J gene TRBJ2-1; unclear D gene. This CDR3 region has 15 residues. Germline lookup yields CDR1 SGHRS and CDR2 YFSETQ. In DNA form, the CDR3 reads TGCGCCAGCAGCTTGGCTTCCGGGTCCTTCAATGAGCAGTTCTTC. Translating gives CASSLASGSFNEQFF.

The rearrangement links TRBV11-2 to TRBJ2-3, with 12 bases lining up with TRBD2. The CDR3 is 17 amino acids. Trimming took 5 bases from V and 6 from J; bases not matched to a gene: 12. Germline V CDR1 and CDR2: SGHAT, FQNNGV. The DNA for the CDR3 is TGTGCCAGCAGCCCTCGGACTAGCGGGGAGATTAAGGATACGCAGTATTTT. This translates into CASSPRTSGEIKDTQYF.

The chain uses TRBV27 and TRBJ2-1, with 11 nucleotides matching TRBD1. CDR3 length: 15 residues. V lost 5 bases, J lost 3 bases, and 3 bases stayed unmatched. The germline V gene encodes CDR1 MNHEY and CDR2 SMNVEV (reference sequence). In nucleotides, the CDR3 is TGTGCCAGCAGTGCGGGGACAGGGGGCTACAATGAGCAGTTCTTC. Translated, it gives CASSAGTGGYNEQFF.

There are a few counts of this clonotype. The chain is built from TRBV18 and TRBJ1-2, with D unresolved. The germline V gene has CDR1 KGHSH and CDR2 LQKENI. V lost 6 bases and J lost 2, with 10 bases in between. This CDR3 region has 13 residues. DNA of the CDR3: TGTGCCAGCTCCCCGGCGGGGAACTATGGCTACACCTTC. It is translated as CASSPAGNYGYTF.

This clonotype occurred once. This may come from a read error, since a much larger clone is one base off. Here the CDR3 reads CASSVRPGTENSGANVPTF. As DNA, the CDR3 is TGTGCCAGCAGCGTTCGCCCCGGGACAGAAAACTCTGGGGCCAACGTCCCGACTTTC. The chain is built from TRBV9 and TRBJ2-6, with TRBD1 identical over 7 bases. The germline V gene has CDR1 SGDLS and CDR2 YYNGEE. The CDR3 has 19 residues.

CDR3 protein: CASSFSGKGSYEQYF. The CDR3 coding sequence is TGTGCCAGCAGTTTTTCAGGGAAAGGGTCCTACGAGCAGTACTTC. The genes are TRBV12-3 or TRBV12-4 and TRBJ2-7; TRBD1 might be the D (5 bases). The CDR3 consists of 15 residues. The germline V and J ends were trimmed by 3 bases and 1 base, with 13 bases remaining between them.

This chain connects TRBV6-1 to TRBJ1-2, with TRBD1 as a possible D gene (5 bases). Deletions cut 1 base from V and 3 bases from J, with 12 bases between. The CDR3 is 15 amino acids. CDR1 is MNHNS, CDR2 SASEGT, per germline. In DNA form, the CDR3 reads TGTGCCAGCAGTGAAGGACAGAGATCCCACTATGGCTACACCTTC. Translated: CASSEGQRSHYGYTF.

This sequence joins TRBV12-3 or TRBV12-4 and TRBJ1-1, with D possibly matching TRBD1 (5 bases). This CDR3 has 15 amino acids. Trimming cost V 7 bases and J 0 bases, with 15 bases left between them. Here the CDR3 reads CASTPGGFLNTEAFF. Here the CDR3 DNA reads TGTGCCAGCACCCCGGGGGGGTTCCTGAACACTGAAGCTTTCTTT.

This sequence joins TRBV7-8 and TRBJ1-1; D is perhaps TRBD1 (6 bases). Germline CDR1 and CDR2: SGHVS and FQNEAQ. Between the trimmed V and J ends, which lost 2 bases and 7 bases, there was a span of 14 bases. This CDR3 comprises 14 residues. For the CDR3, the DNA is TGTGCCAGCAGCTTAAAACAGGGTTGGGTTGAAGCTTTCTTT. This translates into CASSLKQGWVEAFF.